The 8 T cell receptor beta chains listed next were all sequenced from one sample in a study of cytomegalovirus exposure and HLA in healthy donors. PCR was performed using 60 Vbeta and 13 Jbeta primers. Here immunoSEQ multiplex PCR was the method, and the copy in TCRdb shows in-frame clones only, minus some. Of about 130,000 clones in the sample, about 64% were seen once. Source material: PBMCs. The origin of the receptors is a woman aged 40 to 55 in good health and CMV-seronegative.

This chain joins TRBV5-4 and TRBJ1-1, with TRBD1 matching 8 bases. Germline CDR1 SGHNT, CDR2 YYREEE (reference sequence). This CDR3 comprises 14 residues. V dropped 0 bases and J dropped 3; count of bases not matched to a gene: 1. The CDR3 here is CASSLEQGDTEAFF. Here the CDR3 DNA reads TGTGCCAGCAGCTTGGAACAGGGGGACACTGAAGCTTTCTTT. Filled out from reference TRBV5-4 and TRBJ1-1, the complete variable domain reads ETGVTQSPTHLIKTRGQQVTLRCSSQSGHNTVSWYQQALGQGPQFIFQYYREEENGRGNFPPRFSGLQFPNYSSELNVNALELDDSALYLCASSLEQGDTEAFFGQGTRLTVV.

This clone has a handful of counts. The V and J genes are TRBV19 and TRBJ1-6; D gene unclear. V was shortened by 6 bases and J by 9 bases, with 15 bases between the two germline ends. The V gene's germline CDR1 is LNHDA and CDR2 SQIVND (reference sequence). CDR3 length equals 14 residues. The CDR3 region has the DNA TGTGCCAGTAGGGAGGAGCGAAGGAGTTCACCCCTCCACTTT. Its translation is CASREERRSSPLHF.

The rearrangement joins TRBV28 to TRBJ1-2, with TRBD1 as a possible D gene (6 bases). This CDR3 contains 12 residues. The germline V gene has CDR1 MDHEN and CDR2 SYDVKM. Trimming left V 6 bases short and J 6 bases short, with 11 bases between. The CDR3 DNA sequence: TGTGCCAGCAGCTTCAGGGGTCATGGCTACACCTTC. Encoded protein: CASSFRGHGYTF.

Only a few counts were recorded for this clone. The genes are TRBV11-2 and TRBJ1-1, with 8 bases fitting TRBD1. The ends lost 5 bases at V and 1 base at J; junction bases unmatched: 0. Germline CDR1 is SGHAT and CDR2 is FQNNGV. The CDR3 contains 13 residues. The DNA for the CDR3 is TGTGCCAGCAGCCAGGGGGCGAACACTGAAGCTTTCTTT. Translating gives CASSQGANTEAFF.

V gene TRBV19 combines with J gene TRBJ1-2, with D possibly matching TRBD1 (5 bases). Between the trimmed V and J ends, which lost 7 bases and 6 bases, there was a span of 21 bases. The germline gives CDR1 LNHDA, CDR2 SQIVND (reference sequence). The CDR3 totals 15 residues. CDR3 in DNA: TGTGCCAGTATTTCTCCGGGACCTGGGAGGAATGGCTACACCTTC. Its protein is CASISPGPGRNGYTF.

This clone has only one observation. This sequence joins TRBV28 and TRBJ2-1; D call uncertain. The CDR3 covers 11 residues. Trimming removed 5 bases at V and 16 bases at J, with 15 bases between. From germline, CDR1 is MDHEN and CDR2 SYDVKM. CDR3 sequence reads: CASSPRDTYFF. Written as DNA, the CDR3 is TGTGCCAGCAGTCCGAGAGATACTTATTTCTTC. The full variable domain, with the rest looked up from reference TRBV28 and TRBJ2-1, is DVKVTQSSRYLVKRTGEKVFLECVQDMDHENMFWYRQDPGLGLRLIYFSYDVKMKEKGDIPEGYSVSREKKERFSLILESASTNQTSMYLCASSPRDTYFFGPGTRLTVL.

This sequence joins TRBV28 and TRBJ2-7; perhaps TRBD1 as D (7 bases). Germline V CDR1 and CDR2: MDHEN, SYDVKM. V lost 6 bases, J lost 2 bases, and 14 bases lay in between. The CDR3 runs to 14 residues. CDR3 sequence reads: CASSLAGQTYEQYF. The DNA of the CDR3 is TGTGCCAGCAGCCTGGCGGGACAGACCTACGAGCAGTACTTC.

The V call is TRBV4-2, the J call TRBJ2-3; 10 positions agree with TRBD1. V lost 4 bases and J lost 2; bases outside the gene matches: 3. The CDR3 is made up of 15 amino acids. CDR1 is LGHNA and CDR2 is YNFKEQ in the germline V gene. The DNA for the CDR3 is TGTGCCAGCAGCCGGACAGGGGGATTCACAGATACGCAGTATTTT. It encodes CASSRTGGFTDTQYF.